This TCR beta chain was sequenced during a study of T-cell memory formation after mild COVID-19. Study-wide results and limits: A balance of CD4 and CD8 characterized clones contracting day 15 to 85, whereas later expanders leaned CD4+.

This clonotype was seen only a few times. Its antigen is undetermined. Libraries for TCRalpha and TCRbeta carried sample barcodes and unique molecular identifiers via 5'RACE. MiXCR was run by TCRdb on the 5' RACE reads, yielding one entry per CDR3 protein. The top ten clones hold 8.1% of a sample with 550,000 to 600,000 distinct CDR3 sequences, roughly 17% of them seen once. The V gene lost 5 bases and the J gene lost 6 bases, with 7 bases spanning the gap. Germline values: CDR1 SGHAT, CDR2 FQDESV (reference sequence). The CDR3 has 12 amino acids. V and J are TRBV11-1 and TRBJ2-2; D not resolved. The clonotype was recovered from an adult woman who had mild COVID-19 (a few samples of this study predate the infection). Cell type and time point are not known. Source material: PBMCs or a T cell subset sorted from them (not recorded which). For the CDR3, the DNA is TGTGCCAGCAGCCCTGTCCCCGGGGAGCTGTTTTTT. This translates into CASSPVPGELFF.